The 16 T cell receptor beta chains presented below share a single source sample, sequenced in a study of shared clonotypes between healthy human individuals. The repertoire was sequenced with immunoSEQ multiplex PCR; TCRdb's copy has only in-frame clones and lacks some. The sample lists some 790,000 clones, about two thirds seen once, with under 2% in the top ten. The sequencing input was memory CD4+ T cells sorted from blood. Subset indicated: CD45RA-negative fraction. Every receptor here comes from a woman aged 30 to 39 in good health.

This chain connects TRBV5-4 to TRBJ2-7; 14 bases align to TRBD2. The germline CDR1 and CDR2 sequences are SGHNT and YYREEE (reference sequence). The CDR3 has 16 residues. V was clipped by 3 bases and J by 5 bases; unmatched bases: 7. The CDR3 loop reads CASSSGTSGSIHEQYF. In nucleotides, the CDR3 is TGTGCCAGCAGCTCCGGGACTAGCGGGAGTATCCACGAGCAGTACTTC. Combining the CDR3 with reference TRBV5-4 and TRBJ2-7 gives the whole variable domain ETGVTQSPTHLIKTRGQQVTLRCSSQSGHNTVSWYQQALGQGPQFIFQYYREEENGRGNFPPRFSGLQFPNYSSELNVNALELDDSALYLCASSSGTSGSIHEQYFGPGTRLTVT.

The V gene is TRBV19, the J gene TRBJ1-2; D gene uncertain. V gave up 5 bases and J gave up 2 bases, with 15 bases separating them. This CDR3 is built from 15 residues. Germline V lookup: CDR1 LNHDA, CDR2 SQIVND (reference sequence). CDR3 sequence: CASSGLWSENYGYTF. As DNA, the CDR3 is TGTGCCAGTAGTGGTCTATGGTCAGAAAACTATGGCTACACCTTC.

The chain employs TRBV6-6 and TRBJ1-2; no definite D call. V was clipped by 7 bases and J by 2 bases, with 11 bases between them. The germline CDR1 and CDR2 sequences are MNHNY and SVGAGI (reference sequence). There are 13 residues in the CDR3. The DNA for the CDR3 is TGTGCCAGCAAATTGGACGGGAACTATGGCTACACCTTC. Amino acid sequence: CASKLDGNYGYTF.

This clone was seen only once. The genes are TRBV5-1 and TRBJ2-3; 11 nucleotides align to TRBD2. The germline V gene has CDR1 SGHRS and CDR2 YFSETQ. There are 16 residues in the CDR3. V lost 0 bases and J lost 2; bases outside the gene matches: 2. CDR3 region: CASSLGSGRDTDTQYF. DNA for the CDR3: TGCGCCAGCAGCTTGGGTAGCGGGAGGGACACAGATACGCAGTATTTT.

Of note for this clone: Additional DNA sequences in this sample encode the identical CDR3. CDR3 sequence: CSARTSYEQYF. CDR3 DNA: TGCAGTGCTAGGACTAGTTACGAGCAGTACTTC. The chain employs TRBV20-1 and TRBJ2-7; possible D gene TRBD2, 6 bases. Looked up from germline, CDR1 is DFQATT and CDR2 is SNEGSKA (reference sequence). The CDR3 spans 11 residues. Trimming took off 3 bases at V and 4 bases at J, with 7 bases between the two ends.

The chain carries TRBV28 and TRBJ2-6; D may be TRBD1 (6 bases). The CDR3 extends over 15 amino acids. Germline V gene sequence: CDR1 MDHEN, CDR2 SYDVKM. The germline V and J ends were trimmed by 11 bases and 3 bases, with 17 bases remaining between them. This chain's CDR3 is CAARQVPGGANVLTF. CDR3 DNA sequence: TGTGCCGCCAGACAGGTCCCCGGTGGGGCCAACGTCCTGACTTTC.

This sequence joins TRBV10-3 and TRBJ1-1; TRBD1 is a possible D gene (5 bases). The V and J ends lost 11 bases and 11 bases respectively, with 27 bases between them. This CDR3 region has 14 residues. Germline CDR1 ENHRY, CDR2 SYGVKD. Here the CDR3 reads CASRGDRMSGRAFF. In DNA, the CDR3 is TGTGCCTCACGGGGGGATCGGATGTCAGGTCGGGCTTTCTTT.

This clone was counted only a few times. The CDR3 sequence: CASSDRAFGTGELFF. The CDR3 region has the DNA TGCGCCAGCAGTGACAGGGCCTTCGGCACCGGGGAGCTGTTTTTT. The V call is TRBV10-1, the J call TRBJ2-2; perhaps TRBD1 as D (5 bases). The CDR3 loop spans 15 amino acids. The V gene lost 3 bases and the J gene lost 4 bases, with 12 bases spanning the gap. The germline CDR1 and CDR2 sequences are WNHNN and SYGVQD (reference sequence).

The chain is built from TRBV7-6 and TRBJ1-1; D perhaps matches TRBD1 (5 bases). Germline-derived CDR1 and CDR2 are SGHVS and FNYEAQ. Trimming removed 1 base from V and 0 bases from J, with 9 bases in between. The CDR3 length is 15 residues. CDR3 sequence (DNA): TGTGCCAGCAGCTTAGGTAGGGGCCTGAACACTGAAGCTTTCTTT. Translation: CASSLGRGLNTEAFF.

In this sample, this clone turned up a few times. This chain uses TRBV6-6 with TRBJ1-1; D unclear. Germline values: CDR1 MNHNY, CDR2 SVGAGI (reference sequence). There are 12 residues in the CDR3. Trimming took off 8 bases at V and 7 bases at J, with 14 bases between the two ends. This CDR3 reads CASWGYHGEAFF. The DNA of the CDR3 is TGTGCCAGCTGGGGATATCACGGTGAAGCTTTCTTT.

V is TRBV11-2 and J is TRBJ1-4; the D gene is possibly TRBD1 (6 bases). V lost 4 bases to trimming and J lost 12 bases, with 21 bases between them. This CDR3 comprises 15 residues. The germline CDR1 and CDR2 sequences are SGHAT and FQNNGV. The CDR3 spells CASSSEGGFSHELFF. CDR3 in DNA: TGTGCCAGCAGCTCCGAGGGGGGGTTCTCGCACGAACTGTTTTTT.

This clone showed up just a few times. This chain uses TRBV5-1 with TRBJ2-1; 10 bases map to TRBD2. The CDR3 has 18 residues. V was clipped by 0 bases and J by 3 bases; unmatched bases: 9. Germline values: CDR1 SGHRS, CDR2 YFSETQ. CDR3 in DNA: TGCGCCAGCAGCTTGGTGGCTAGCGGGAGCTTTAGCTACAATGAGCAGTTCTTC. This codes for CASSLVASGSFSYNEQFF.

This clone is a singleton in its sample. The chain couples TRBV4-1 to TRBJ2-6; D not certain. The CDR3 has 16 amino acids. In germline, CDR1 is MGHRA, CDR2 YSYEKL. V dropped 4 bases and J dropped 2 bases, with 12 bases sitting between them. The CDR3 DNA is TGCGCCAGCAGCCGGACGGGCCCAGCTGGGGCCAACGTCCTGACTTTC. This encodes CASSRTGPAGANVLTF.

V is TRBV6-5 and J is TRBJ1-2, with D hard to call. From germline, CDR1 is MNHEY and CDR2 SVGAGI. Trimming stripped 5 bases from V and 3 bases from J, with 1 base between. The CDR3 consists of 10 residues. The CDR3 loop is CASSDYGYTF. The CDR3 nucleotides read TGTGCCAGCAGTGACTATGGCTACACCTTC.

The genes are TRBV5-5 and TRBJ2-7; D is tentatively TRBD1 or TRBD2 (5 bases each). The CDR3 is made up of 14 amino acids. Germline CDR1 is SGHKS and CDR2 is YYEKEE (reference sequence). V was cut by 3 bases and J by 1 base, with 11 bases left in between. CDR3 region: CASSSRDQSYEQYF. CDR3 nucleotide sequence: TGTGCCAGCAGCTCCCGGGACCAATCCTACGAGCAGTACTTC. The complete variable domain, with remaining parts taken from reference TRBV5-5 and TRBJ2-7, reads DAGVTQSPTHLIKTRGQQVTLRCSPISGHKSVSWYQQVLGQGPQFIFQYYEKEERGRGNFPDRFSARQFPNYSSELNVNALLLGDSALYLCASSSRDQSYEQYFGPGTRLTVT.

The J gene is TRBJ2-5, the V gene TRBV28, with 9 bases that match TRBD2. Germline V gene sequence: CDR1 MDHEN, CDR2 SYDVKM. CDR3 length: 17 residues. After removal of 1 base from V and 2 bases from J, the junction contained 8 bases not matched to a gene. CDR3 nucleotide sequence: TGTGCCAGCAGTTTATCCGGGACTAGCTGGGGACAAGAGACCCAGTACTTC. Its protein is CASSLSGTSWGQETQYF.